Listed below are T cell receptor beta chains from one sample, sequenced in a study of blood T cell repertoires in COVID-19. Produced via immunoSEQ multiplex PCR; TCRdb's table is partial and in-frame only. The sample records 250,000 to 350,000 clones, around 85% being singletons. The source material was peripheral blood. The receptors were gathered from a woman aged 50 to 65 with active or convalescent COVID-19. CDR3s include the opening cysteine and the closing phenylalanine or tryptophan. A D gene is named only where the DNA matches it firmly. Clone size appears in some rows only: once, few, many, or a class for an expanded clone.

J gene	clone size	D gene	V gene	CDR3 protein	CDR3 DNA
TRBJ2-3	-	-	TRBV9	CASSVAGNTQYF	TGTGCCAGCAGCGTAGCGGGTAATACGCAGTATTTT
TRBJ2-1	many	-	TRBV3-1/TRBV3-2	CASSQGTLPREEQFF	TGTGCCAGCAGCCAAGGAACTCTGCCGCGTGAGGAGCAGTTCTTC
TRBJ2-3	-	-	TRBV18	CASSPPMGASTDTQYF	TGTGCCAGCTCACCTCCTATGGGCGCGAGCACAGATACGCAGTATTTT
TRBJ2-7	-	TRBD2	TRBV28	CASSPIAGASYEQYF	TGTGCCAGCAGTCCGATAGCGGGAGCATCCTACGAGCAGTACTTC
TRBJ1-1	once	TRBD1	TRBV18	CASSLTGTGGLNTEAFF	TGTGCCAGCTCACTAACCGGGACAGGAGGTTTGAACACTGAAGCTTTCTTT
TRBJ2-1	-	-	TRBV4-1	CASSQEDSGGDEQFF	TGCGCCAGCAGCCAAGAAGACTCTGGGGGCGATGAGCAGTTCTTC
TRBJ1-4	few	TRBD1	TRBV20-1	CSASEGRGPGEKLFF	TGCAGTGCTAGTGAGGGCAGGGGGCCGGGGGAAAAACTGTTTTTT
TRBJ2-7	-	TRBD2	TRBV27	CASSLRGLAGLSSYEQYF	TGTGCCAGCAGTTTGAGGGGACTAGCGGGGTTGTCATCCTACGAGCAGTACTTC
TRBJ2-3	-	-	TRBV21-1	CASRGRLGVTDTQYF	TGTGCCAGCAGAGGGAGGTTAGGGGTTACAGATACGCAGTATTTT
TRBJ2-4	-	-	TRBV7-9	CASSLGWGEPAKNIQYF	TGTGCCAGCAGCTTAGGTTGGGGGGAACCGGCCAAAAACATTCAGTACTTC